Sequencing of this T cell receptor beta chain was carried out in a study of beta chain features in type 1 diabetes. The germline V gene encodes CDR1 SGHTA and CDR2 FQGNSA. The CDR3 loop spans 11 amino acids. The V end was cut by 4 bases, the J end by 13 bases, with 13 bases between. CD45RO/CCR7/CD25/CD127/CD95/CD27 separated CD4+ naive, central memory, regulatory and stem cell-like memory cells by sorting. As to this clone: Its antigen remains unidentified.

Since all of the isolated RNA was reverse transcribed, expressed TCRB transcripts were what got sequenced. Clones were sequenced by immunoSEQ multiplex PCR, and TCRdb holds only the in-frame ones, with some missing. The sample has about 130,000 clones, 9.2% seen once. The study's findings and limits: Moderate yet significant TCRB CDR3 shortening was seen in Type 1 diabetes patients in all four CD4+ subsets.

The TCR originated in a man aged 18 to 35 in good health. V gene TRBV7-2 combines with J gene TRBJ1-2; TRBD1 might be the D (5 bases). Sequences were obtained from central memory CD4+ T cells from blood. Here the CDR3 DNA reads TGTGCCAGCAGCTCCTCTTGGGGGGGCACCTTC. Translation gives CASSSSWGGTF. Together with reference TRBV7-2 and TRBJ1-2, the CDR3 gives the full variable domain: GAGVSQSPSNKVTEKGKDVELRCDPISGHTALYWYRQSLGQGLEFLIYFQGNSAPDKSGLPSDRFSAERTGGSVSTLTIQRTQQEDSAVYLCASSSSWGGTFGSGTRLTVV.